This entry describes one T cell receptor (beta chain). This clonotype was recorded at least ten times. Its antigen specificity is not known. Base-call qualities are not available, and no considerably larger clone is one nucleotide away. Ficoll-Paque density gradient centrifugation was the method used to isolate PBMCs. Deletion took 1 base off V and 4 bases off J, with a span of 10 bases between the germline ends. From its cysteine to its phenylalanine, the CDR3 spans 13 amino acids. Here the CDR3 DNA is all that survives: 39 bases in frame from base 1. From the germline V gene (reference sequence), CDR1 is DFQATT and CDR2 is SNEGSKA. The entry originates in a study of T-cell memory formation after mild COVID-19 (dated by TCRdb to the early 2020s). In terms of the full investigation: TCR sequence clusters from the two donors were found to be largely donor specific. Two young, previously healthy adult volunteers made up the cohort, one male and one female. In a couple of donors, T-cell clones that expanded and contracted after mild COVID-19 were tracked by sequencing TCRalpha and TCRbeta repertoires over time. Beyond this particular receptor, the publication reports: The second-wave clones that peaked on day 37 were not confirmed to be SARS-CoV-2 specific. Clones contracting from day 15 to 85 had balanced CD4/CD8 phenotypes, while a second wave expanding from day 15 to 37 was biased towards CD4+. Contracting CD4+ clones were found mainly in CM and EM memory subsets, while CD8+ clones were enriched in EMRA. The study included only a couple of mild cases, and larger cohorts that include severe cases with pre-infection samples were judged to be necessary. Some responding clones were detected in pre-infection memory, suggesting pre-existing cross-reactive memory T cells joined the SARS-CoV-2 response.

The sequencer listed for this sample is Illumina NovaSeq 6000. Using 5'RACE with constant-segment primers, TCRalpha and TCRbeta cDNA libraries were constructed, with sample barcodes and unique molecular identifiers added in the process. RNA was extracted from every sample with Trizol reagent. Libraries were amplified in two PCR steps, with a second sample barcode and Illumina TruSeq adapters added in the second step. Libraries were sequenced on an Illumina NovaSeq with 2 x 150 bp paired-end reads. The study's own analysis went as follows. Demultiplexing of reads and collapsing into UMI-guided consensus sequences were performed with migec v1.2.7. Using mixcr v2.1.11, UMI consensuses were aligned to TRA and TRB V and J templates and then assembled into clonotypes. A clonotype was counted as expanded or contracted only when both edgeR and NoisET called the clonotype significant, with the noise models trained on biological replicates. edgeR calls used a false discovery rate-adjusted p below 0.01 and a log2 fold-change threshold of 1. As an exploratory analysis of dynamics, max-normalized trajectories of the 1000 most abundant clonotypes were examined by PCA with hierarchical clustering. The CD4 or CD8 phenotype of responding clones was assigned using the separately sequenced CD4+ and CD8+ repertoires. In TCRdb, the public reads were trimmed at Q25 with fastp and aligned with MiXCR, with productive beta chains retained. Rows are combined by CDR3 protein, so each entry shows the most common genes and DNA. These V and J calls are TCRdb output, not the study's own analysis. The sample yields over 350,000 distinct CDR3 sequences; roughly 24% were counted once. The top ten constitute 7.5% to 10% of the sample.

Input material: PBMCs or a T cell subset sorted from them (not recorded which). The sequence came from an adult woman who had mild COVID-19 (a few samples of this study predate the infection). The sample titles of this study are shuffled in the database, so cell type and time point are left out; the donor was told from shared clones. This chain joins TRBV20-1 to TRBJ2-5, with the D assignment possibly TRBD1 or TRBD2, given 6 matching bases for each. The nucleotides read TGCAGTGCTAGAGTATGGGGGGCAGAGACCCAGTACTTC. Its protein is CSARVWGAETQYF.